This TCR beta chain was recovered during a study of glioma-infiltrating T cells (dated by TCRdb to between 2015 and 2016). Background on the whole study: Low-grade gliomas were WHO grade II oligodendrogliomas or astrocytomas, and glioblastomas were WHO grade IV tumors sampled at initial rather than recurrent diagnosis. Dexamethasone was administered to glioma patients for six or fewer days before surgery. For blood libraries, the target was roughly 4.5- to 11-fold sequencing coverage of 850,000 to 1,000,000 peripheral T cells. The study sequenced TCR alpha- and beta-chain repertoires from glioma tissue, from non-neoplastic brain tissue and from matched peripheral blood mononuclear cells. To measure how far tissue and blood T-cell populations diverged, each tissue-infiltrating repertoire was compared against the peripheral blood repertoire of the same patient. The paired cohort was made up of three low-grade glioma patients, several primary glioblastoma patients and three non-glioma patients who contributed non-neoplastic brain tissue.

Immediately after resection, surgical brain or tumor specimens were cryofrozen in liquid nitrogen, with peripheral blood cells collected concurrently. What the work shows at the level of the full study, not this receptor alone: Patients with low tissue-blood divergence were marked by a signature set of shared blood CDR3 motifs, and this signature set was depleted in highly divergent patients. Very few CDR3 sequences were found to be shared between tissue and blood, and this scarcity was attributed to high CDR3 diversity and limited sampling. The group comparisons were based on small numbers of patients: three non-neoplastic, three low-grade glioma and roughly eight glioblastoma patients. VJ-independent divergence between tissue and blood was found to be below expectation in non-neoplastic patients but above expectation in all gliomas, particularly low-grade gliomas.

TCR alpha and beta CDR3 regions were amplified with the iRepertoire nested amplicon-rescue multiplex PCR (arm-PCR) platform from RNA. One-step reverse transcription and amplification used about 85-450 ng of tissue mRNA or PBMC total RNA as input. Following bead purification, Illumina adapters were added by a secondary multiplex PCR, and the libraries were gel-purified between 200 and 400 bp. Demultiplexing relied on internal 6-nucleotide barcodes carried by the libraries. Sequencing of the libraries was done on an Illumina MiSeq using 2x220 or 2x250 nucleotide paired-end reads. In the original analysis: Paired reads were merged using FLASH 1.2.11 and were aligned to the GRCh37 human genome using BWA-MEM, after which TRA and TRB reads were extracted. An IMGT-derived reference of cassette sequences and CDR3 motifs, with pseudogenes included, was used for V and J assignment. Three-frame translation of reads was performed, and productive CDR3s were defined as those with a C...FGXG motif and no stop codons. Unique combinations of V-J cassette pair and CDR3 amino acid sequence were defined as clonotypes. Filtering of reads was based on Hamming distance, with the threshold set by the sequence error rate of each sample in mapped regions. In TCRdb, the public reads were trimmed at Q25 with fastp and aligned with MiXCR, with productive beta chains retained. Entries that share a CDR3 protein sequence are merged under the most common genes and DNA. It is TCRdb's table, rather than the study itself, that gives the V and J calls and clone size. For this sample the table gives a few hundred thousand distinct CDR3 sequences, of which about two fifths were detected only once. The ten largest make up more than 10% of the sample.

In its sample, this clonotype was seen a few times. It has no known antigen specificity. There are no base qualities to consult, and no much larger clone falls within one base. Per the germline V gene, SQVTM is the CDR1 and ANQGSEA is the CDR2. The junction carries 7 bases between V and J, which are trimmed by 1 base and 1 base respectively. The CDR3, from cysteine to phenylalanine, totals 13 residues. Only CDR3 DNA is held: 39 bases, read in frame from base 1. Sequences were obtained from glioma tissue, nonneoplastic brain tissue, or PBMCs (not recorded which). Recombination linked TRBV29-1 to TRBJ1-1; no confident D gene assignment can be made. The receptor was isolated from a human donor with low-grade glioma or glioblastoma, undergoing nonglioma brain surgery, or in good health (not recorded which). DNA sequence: TGCAGCGTTGAAGTGAGCGAGAACACTGAAGCTTTCTTT. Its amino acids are CSVEVSENTEAFF.